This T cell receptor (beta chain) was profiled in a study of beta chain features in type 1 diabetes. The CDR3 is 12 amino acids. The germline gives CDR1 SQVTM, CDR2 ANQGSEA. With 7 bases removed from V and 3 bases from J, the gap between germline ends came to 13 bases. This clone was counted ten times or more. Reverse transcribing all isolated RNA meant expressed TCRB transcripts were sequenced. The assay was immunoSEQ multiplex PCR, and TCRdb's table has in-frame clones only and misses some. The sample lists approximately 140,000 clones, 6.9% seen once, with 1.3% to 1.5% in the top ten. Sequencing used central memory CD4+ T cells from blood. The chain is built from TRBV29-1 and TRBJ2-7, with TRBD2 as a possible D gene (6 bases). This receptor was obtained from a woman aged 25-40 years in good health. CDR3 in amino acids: CSARDGSYEQYF. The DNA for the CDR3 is TGCAGCGCCCGGGACGGGAGCTACGAGCAGTACTTC.